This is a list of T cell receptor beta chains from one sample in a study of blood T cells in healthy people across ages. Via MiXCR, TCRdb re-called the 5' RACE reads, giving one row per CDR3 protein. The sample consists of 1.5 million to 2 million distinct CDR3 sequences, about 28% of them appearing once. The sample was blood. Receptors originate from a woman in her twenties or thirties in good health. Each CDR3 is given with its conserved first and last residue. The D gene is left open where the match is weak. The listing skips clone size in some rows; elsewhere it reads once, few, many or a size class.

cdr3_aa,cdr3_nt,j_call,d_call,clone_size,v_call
CASSPSFEKLFF,TGTGCCAGCAGTCCCTCCTTTGAAAAACTGTTTTTT,TRBJ1-4,-,many,TRBV12-3/TRBV12-4
CASRDQASDTQYF,TGTGCCAGCAGAGACCAAGCCTCAGATACGCAGTATTTT,TRBJ2-3,-,-,TRBV25-1
CASSLETAQETQYF,TGCGCCAGCAGCTTGGAGACAGCTCAAGAGACCCAGTACTTC,TRBJ2-5,-,few,TRBV5-1
CASSGPGAEAFF,TGTGCCAGCAGCGGTCCGGGAGCTGAAGCTTTCTTT,TRBJ1-1,-,-,TRBV12-3/TRBV12-4
CAVSGRGNEQYF,TGTGCCGTTAGCGGGAGAGGCAATGAGCAGTACTTC,TRBJ2-7,TRBD2,once,TRBV2
CASSEFPHDTQYF,TGTGCCAGCAGTGAATTCCCCCACGATACGCAGTATTTT,TRBJ2-3,-,few,TRBV25-1
CVSSLVSGNDEQFF,TGTGTCAGCAGCTTAGTTTCAGGGAACGATGAGCAGTTCTTC,TRBJ2-1,-,-,TRBV7-2
CAIGEYGPNYEQYF,TGTGCCATCGGTGAATACGGGCCAAACTACGAGCAGTACTTC,TRBJ2-7,-,few,TRBV10-3
CASSEGLAGYNEQFF,TGCGCCAGCAGCGAGGGACTAGCGGGATACAATGAGCAGTTCTTC,TRBJ2-1,TRBD2,many,TRBV10-1
CASSSGGESSYEQYF,TGTGCCAGCAGCTCTGGCGGGGAAAGCTCCTACGAGCAGTACTTC,TRBJ2-7,-,many,TRBV7-9
CASRSVSSYEQYF,TGCGCCAGCAGGTCGGTCAGCTCCTACGAGCAGTACTTC,TRBJ2-7,-,-,TRBV5-1
CASSEGGRAGHEQFF,TGTGCCAGCAGTGAAGGCGGGAGGGCCGGGCATGAGCAGTTCTTC,TRBJ2-1,TRBD2,-,TRBV2
CASSLTGPKSPLHF,TGTGCCAGCAGCCTAACCGGGCCGAAGTCACCCCTCCACTTT,TRBJ1-6,-,-,TRBV27
CSVDDRPSDFGYTF,TGCAGCGTTGACGACCGGCCCTCTGACTTCGGTTACACCTTC,TRBJ1-2,-,-,TRBV29-1
CASSWASEVDEQFF,TGCGCCAGCAGCTGGGCCAGTGAGGTGGATGAGCAGTTCTTC,TRBJ2-1,-,few,TRBV5-1
CASSLWLAGGHNEQFF,TGCGCCAGCAGCTTGTGGCTAGCGGGAGGTCACAATGAGCAGTTCTTC,TRBJ2-1,TRBD2,-,TRBV5-1
CASSQNSGRIDEQYF,TGCGCCAGCAGCCAGAATAGCGGGAGAATCGACGAGCAGTACTTC,TRBJ2-7,TRBD2,few,TRBV5-1
CASSWSLAQETQYF,TGCGCCAGCAGCTGGTCGCTAGCTCAAGAGACCCAGTACTTC,TRBJ2-5,-,-,TRBV5-1
CASSSGPSGNTIYF,TGCGCCAGCAGTAGTGGTCCATCTGGAAACACCATATATTTT,TRBJ1-3,-,few,TRBV5-1
CASSYTRQDSYLGYGYTF,TGTGCCAGCAGTTACACTAGACAGGATAGCTACTTAGGCTATGGCTACACCTTC,TRBJ1-2,-,few,TRBV6-5
CASSRGTKTNEKLFF,TGTGCCAGCAGTAGAGGGACAAAAACTAATGAAAAACTGTTTTTT,TRBJ1-4,-,-,TRBV6-5
CASRAGRASYEQYF,TGTGCGAGCCGGGCCGGGAGGGCCTCCTACGAGCAGTACTTC,TRBJ2-7,TRBD2,many,TRBV11-2
CASRSNRGQKNIQYF,TGTGCCAGCAGGTCTAACAGGGGGCAGAAAAACATTCAGTACTTC,TRBJ2-4,TRBD1,-,TRBV12-3/TRBV12-4
CSVAGLAGAYNEQFF,TGCAGCGTTGCCGGACTAGCGGGAGCCTACAATGAGCAGTTCTTC,TRBJ2-1,TRBD2,few,TRBV29-1
CASSALTRAGADTQYF,TGTGCCAGCAGTGCGCTAACTAGAGCCGGCGCAGATACGCAGTATTTT,TRBJ2-3,-,-,TRBV12-3/TRBV12-4
CASSSTPPTGISTDTQYF,TGTGCCAGCAGTTCGACCCCGCCGACAGGGATCAGCACAGATACGCAGTATTTT,TRBJ2-3,TRBD1,few,TRBV6-5
CASSSLGQVDEQYF,TGCGCCAGCAGCTCGCTAGGGCAGGTGGATGAGCAGTACTTC,TRBJ2-5,-,-,TRBV5-1
CATSDFLGGEREAYNEQFF,TGTGCCACCAGTGATTTTCTAGGGGGGGAGCGGGAGGCCTACAATGAGCAGTTCTTC,TRBJ2-1,TRBD2,-,TRBV24-1
CASSLMGTNTEAFF,TGTGCCAGCAGCTTAATGGGGACGAACACTGAAGCTTTCTTT,TRBJ1-1,-,-,TRBV7-3
CASSSEVDGYTF,TGTGCCAGCTCGAGCGAGGTCGATGGCTACACCTTC,TRBJ1-2,-,-,TRBV28
CASSTSGQTDLNTGELFF,TGCGCCAGCAGTACCTCGGGACAGACGGATTTGAACACCGGGGAGCTGTTTTTT,TRBJ2-2,TRBD1,-,TRBV10-1
CASSLQGEGSPLHF,TGTGCCAGCAGTCTACAGGGTGAGGGTTCACCCCTCCACTTT,TRBJ1-6,-,many,TRBV12-3/TRBV12-4
CASSSGPNHYEQYF,TGTGCCAGCAGTTCGGGACCAAATCACTACGAGCAGTACTTC,TRBJ2-7,-,-,TRBV12-3/TRBV12-4
CVSSGDRVAEQYF,TGTGTCAGCAGCGGCGACAGGGTGGCCGAGCAGTACTTC,TRBJ2-7,TRBD1,-,TRBV9